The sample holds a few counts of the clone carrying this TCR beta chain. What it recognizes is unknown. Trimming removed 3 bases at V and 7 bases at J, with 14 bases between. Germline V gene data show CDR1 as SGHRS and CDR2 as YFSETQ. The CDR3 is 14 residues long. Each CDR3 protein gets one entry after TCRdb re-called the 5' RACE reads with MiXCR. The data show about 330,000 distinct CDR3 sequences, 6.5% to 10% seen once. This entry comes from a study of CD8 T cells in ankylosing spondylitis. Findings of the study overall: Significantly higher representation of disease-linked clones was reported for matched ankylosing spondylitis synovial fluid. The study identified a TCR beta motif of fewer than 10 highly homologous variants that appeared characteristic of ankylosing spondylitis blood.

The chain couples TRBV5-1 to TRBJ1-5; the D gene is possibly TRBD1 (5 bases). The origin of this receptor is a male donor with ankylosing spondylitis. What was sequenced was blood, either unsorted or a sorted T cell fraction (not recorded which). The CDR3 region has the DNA TGCGCCAGCAGCTGGGGGGGGGAATCACAGCCCCAGCATTTT. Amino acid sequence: CASSWGGESQPQHF.